One sample yielded the 12 T cell receptor beta chains listed below, sequenced in a study of siplizumab effects on memory and regulatory T cells. Some clones are missing from TCRdb's copy, which holds only in-frame ones; the method was immunoSEQ multiplex PCR. Of under 95,000 clones listed, 90% to 95% are singletons. Sequencing was done on a sample of non-Treg CD4+ T cells sorted from blood. These TCRs come from a human donor in good health.

This rearrangement joins TRBV9 to TRBJ2-2, with D unclear. Germline CDR1 reads SGDLS; CDR2 reads YYNGEE. Trimming stripped 0 bases from V and 1 base from J, with 13 bases between. The CDR3 runs to 17 residues. The DNA of the CDR3 is TGTGCCAGCAGCGTAGGGTGGGCCCCAGGGAACACCGGGGAGCTGTTTTTT. Amino acids: CASSVGWAPGNTGELFF.

V gene TRBV5-6 combines with J gene TRBJ2-2; D possibly corresponds to TRBD2 (7 bases). The V gene lost 2 bases and the J gene lost 4 bases, with 15 bases spanning the gap. The CDR3 contains 16 residues. Germline V gene data show CDR1 as SGHDT and CDR2 as YYEEEE. For the CDR3, the DNA is TGTGCCAGCAGCTTCCTGGGGGGGCCAGGCACCGGGGAGCTGTTTTTT. Protein product: CASSFLGGPGTGELFF.

V usage is TRBV30 and J usage is TRBJ1-2, with D unresolved. The V and J ends lost 2 bases and 2 bases respectively, with 0 bases between them. Germline V CDR1 and CDR2: GTSNPN, SVGIG (reference sequence). The CDR3 sequence is 10 residues long. CDR3 sequence: CAWSNYGYTF. The CDR3 region has the DNA TGTGCCTGGAGTAACTATGGCTACACCTTC.

The chain recombines TRBV19 with TRBJ1-5; 9 nucleotides align to TRBD1. The CDR3 length is 14 residues. The ends lost 4 bases at V and 5 bases at J; junction bases unmatched: 3. Germline V gene sequence: CDR1 LNHDA, CDR2 SQIVND (reference sequence). The CDR3 DNA follows: TGTGCCAGTAGTACCTACAGGGGGCATCAGCCCCAGCATTTT. Protein product: CASSTYRGHQPQHF.

The CDR3 DNA reads as TGTGCCAGCAGTCCGGGACTAGTGAGGCCCGGGGAGCTGTTTTTT. It specifies CASSPGLVRPGELFF. The chain carries TRBV28 and TRBJ2-2; TRBD2 agrees at 8 bases. Unmatched junction bases numbered 8, after V lost 5 bases and J lost 6 bases. This CDR3 is built from 15 residues. The germline V gene has CDR1 MDHEN and CDR2 SYDVKM.

The V and J genes are TRBV7-9 and TRBJ1-2; 9 bases map to TRBD1. With 3 bases clipped from V and 0 bases from J, the junction kept 11 bases outside the gene matches. This CDR3 region has 18 residues. Germline values: CDR1 SEHNR, CDR2 FQNEAQ (reference sequence). The CDR3 DNA reads as TGTGCCAGCAGCTTGTTCCCGGGACAGGGAAAAGCTAACTATGGCTACACCTTC. Encoded protein: CASSLFPGQGKANYGYTF.

J is TRBJ1-5 and V is TRBV2, with 10 positions matching TRBD1. The V and J ends lost 4 bases and 7 bases, in that order; junction bases with no gene match: 10. There are 16 residues in the CDR3. Germline assignment: CDR1 SNHLY and CDR2 FYNNEI. The CDR3 reads CASSAFGTGVRQPQHF. For the CDR3, the DNA is TGTGCCAGCAGTGCTTTCGGGACAGGGGTGAGGCAGCCCCAGCATTTT. Full variable domain (rest looked up from reference TRBV2 and TRBJ1-5): EPEVTQTPSHQVTQMGQEVILRCVPISNHLYFYWYRQILGQKVEFLVSFYNNEISEKSEIFDDQFSVERPDGSNFTLKIRSTKLEDSAMYFCASSAFGTGVRQPQHFGDGTRLSIL.

The chain has TRBV5-4 and TRBJ2-1; 9 positions match TRBD2. The CDR3 is 17 amino acids. CDR1 is SGHNT, CDR2 YYREEE, per germline (reference sequence). The trim removed 4 bases at V and 6 bases at J, leaving 14 bases unmatched. This chain's CDR3 is CASSAAVAGGPVNEQFF. CDR3 bases: TGTGCCAGCAGCGCCGCCGTTGCGGGAGGGCCGGTCAATGAGCAGTTCTTC. The full variable domain, rest sourced from reference TRBV5-4 and TRBJ2-1, is ETGVTQSPTHLIKTRGQQVTLRCSSQSGHNTVSWYQQALGQGPQFIFQYYREEENGRGNFPPRFSGLQFPNYSSELNVNALELDDSALYLCASSAAVAGGPVNEQFFGPGTRLTVL.

The CDR3: CATREGGQETQYF. The CDR3 DNA is TGTGCCACCAGGGAGGGCGGACAAGAGACCCAGTACTTC. The V and J genes are TRBV6-6 and TRBJ2-5, with 7 bases matching TRBD2. V dropped 10 bases and J dropped 2; count of bases not matched to a gene: 7. The germline gives CDR1 MNHNY, CDR2 SVGAGI (reference sequence). The CDR3 runs 13 residues.

V gene TRBV15 combines with J gene TRBJ1-2; no definite D call. The CDR3 has 12 residues. V was shortened by 5 bases and J by 3 bases, with 7 bases between the two germline ends. Germline loops: CDR1 LNHNV, CDR2 YYDKDF (reference sequence). The CDR3 DNA follows: TGTGCCACCAGCCTGCGGGACTATGGCTACACCTTC. It encodes CATSLRDYGYTF.

V is TRBV7-3 and J is TRBJ2-1; 9 bases match TRBD1. The CDR3 has 18 amino acids. Germline CDR1 and CDR2: SGHTA and FQGTGA. Trimming removed 4 bases from V and 3 bases from J; junction bases left unmatched: 13. CDR3 loop: CASSSLGTGPTHYNEQFF. CDR3 coding DNA: TGTGCCAGCAGCTCGCTGGGGACAGGGCCCACTCACTACAATGAGCAGTTCTTC.

The rearrangement joins TRBV5-1 to TRBJ1-1; D remains unclear. The CDR3 is made up of 14 amino acids. The V and J ends lost 3 bases and 5 bases respectively, with 14 bases between them. The germline gives CDR1 SGHRS, CDR2 YFSETQ. The CDR3 region has the DNA TGCGCCAGCAGCTGGACGGGAGGAGGAACTGAAGCTTTCTTT. Amino acids: CASSWTGGGTEAFF.